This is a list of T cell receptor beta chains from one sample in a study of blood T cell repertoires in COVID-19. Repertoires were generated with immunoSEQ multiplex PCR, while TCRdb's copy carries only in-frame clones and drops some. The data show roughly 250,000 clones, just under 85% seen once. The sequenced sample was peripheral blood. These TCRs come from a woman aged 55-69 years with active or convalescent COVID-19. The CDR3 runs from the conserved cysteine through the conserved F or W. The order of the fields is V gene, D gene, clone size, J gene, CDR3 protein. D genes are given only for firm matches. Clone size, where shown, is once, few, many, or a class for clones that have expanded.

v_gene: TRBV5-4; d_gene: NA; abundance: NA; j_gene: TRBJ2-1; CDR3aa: CASSSSGGSYNEQFF
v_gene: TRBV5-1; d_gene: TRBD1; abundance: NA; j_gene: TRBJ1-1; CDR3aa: CASSLGRTGATEAFF
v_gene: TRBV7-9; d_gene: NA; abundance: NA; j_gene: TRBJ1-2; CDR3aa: CASSLPGEQGNYGYTF
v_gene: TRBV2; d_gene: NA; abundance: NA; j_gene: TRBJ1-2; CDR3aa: CASSEPSGDYGYTF
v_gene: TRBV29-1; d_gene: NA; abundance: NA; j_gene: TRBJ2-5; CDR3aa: CSVDAYAGAQETQYF
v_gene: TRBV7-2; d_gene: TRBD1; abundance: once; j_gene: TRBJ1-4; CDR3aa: CASSQRDRGSEKLFF
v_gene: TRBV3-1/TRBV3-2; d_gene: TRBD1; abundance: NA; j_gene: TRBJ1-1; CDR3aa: CASSRIWQGASGEAFF
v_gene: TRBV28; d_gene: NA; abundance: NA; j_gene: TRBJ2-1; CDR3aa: CASRSTGTGVLAGANEQFF
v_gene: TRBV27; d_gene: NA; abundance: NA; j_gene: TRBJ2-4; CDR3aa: CASSFQGQNIQYF
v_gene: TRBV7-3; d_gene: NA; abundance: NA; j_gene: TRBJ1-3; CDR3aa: CASSLGSPGNTIYF
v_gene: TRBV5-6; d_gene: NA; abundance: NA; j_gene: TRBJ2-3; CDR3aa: CASRTKMGADTQYF
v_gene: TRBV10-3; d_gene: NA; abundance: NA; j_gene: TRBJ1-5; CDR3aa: CAISEGRNSNQPQHF
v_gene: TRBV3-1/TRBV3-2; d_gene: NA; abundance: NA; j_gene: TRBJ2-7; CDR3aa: CASSQDAAADHYEQYF
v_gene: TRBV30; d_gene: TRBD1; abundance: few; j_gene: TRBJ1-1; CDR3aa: CARGTGGTEAFF
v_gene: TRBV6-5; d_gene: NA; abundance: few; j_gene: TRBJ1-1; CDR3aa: CASSPGGVPEAFF
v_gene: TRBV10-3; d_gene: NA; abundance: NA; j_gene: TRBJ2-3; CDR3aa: CAISAKGVTDTQYF
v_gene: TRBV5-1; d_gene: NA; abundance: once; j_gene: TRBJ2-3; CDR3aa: CASSLGDTDTQYF
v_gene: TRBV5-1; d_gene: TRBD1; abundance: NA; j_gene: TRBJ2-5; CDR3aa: CASSGETGPQETQYF
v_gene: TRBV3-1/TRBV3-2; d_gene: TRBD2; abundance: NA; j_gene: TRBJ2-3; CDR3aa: CASSLIAGEADTQYF
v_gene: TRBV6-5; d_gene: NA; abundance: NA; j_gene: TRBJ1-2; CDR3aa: CASSHQGSYGYTF
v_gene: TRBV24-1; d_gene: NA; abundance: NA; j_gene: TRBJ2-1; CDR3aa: CATRPQQGSLNEQFF
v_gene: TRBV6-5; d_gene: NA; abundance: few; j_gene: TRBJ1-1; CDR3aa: CASSYHGGVWDTEAFF
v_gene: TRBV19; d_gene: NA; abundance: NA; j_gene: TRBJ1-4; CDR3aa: CASSMQGATNEKLFF
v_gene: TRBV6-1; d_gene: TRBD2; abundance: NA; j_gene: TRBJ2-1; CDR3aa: CASSEPRVTSGSSYNEQFF
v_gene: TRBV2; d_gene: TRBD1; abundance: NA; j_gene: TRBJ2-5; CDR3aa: CASSERTGNVVAQYF
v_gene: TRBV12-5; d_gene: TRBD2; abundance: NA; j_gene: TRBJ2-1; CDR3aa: CASGLAPGLALLWRENEQFF
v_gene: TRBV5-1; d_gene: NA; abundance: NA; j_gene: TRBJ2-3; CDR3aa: CASSLVLDADTQYF
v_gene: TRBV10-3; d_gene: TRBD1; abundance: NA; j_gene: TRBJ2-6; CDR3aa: CAIMPGQGKSGANVLTF
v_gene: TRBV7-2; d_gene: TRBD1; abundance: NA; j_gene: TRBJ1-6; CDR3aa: CASSPATGSYNSPLHF
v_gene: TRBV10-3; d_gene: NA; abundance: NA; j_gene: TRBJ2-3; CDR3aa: CAISDGSTDTQYF
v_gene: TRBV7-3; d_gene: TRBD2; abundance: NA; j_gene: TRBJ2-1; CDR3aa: CASAEGLLHSYNEQFF
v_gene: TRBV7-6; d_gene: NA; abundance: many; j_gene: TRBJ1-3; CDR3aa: CASSDPRRSGNTIYF
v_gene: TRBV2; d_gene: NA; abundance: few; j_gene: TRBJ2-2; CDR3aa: CASSNPSWYTGELFF
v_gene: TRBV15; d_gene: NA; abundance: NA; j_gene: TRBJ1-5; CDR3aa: CATSRDKNRDQPQHF
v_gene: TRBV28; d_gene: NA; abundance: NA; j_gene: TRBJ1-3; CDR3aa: CASSPGGSGNTIYF
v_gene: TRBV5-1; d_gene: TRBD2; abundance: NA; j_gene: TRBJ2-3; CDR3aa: CASSFRTSGRTDTQYF
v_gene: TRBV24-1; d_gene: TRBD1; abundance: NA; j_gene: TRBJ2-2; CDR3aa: CATSDSGTGSTGELFF
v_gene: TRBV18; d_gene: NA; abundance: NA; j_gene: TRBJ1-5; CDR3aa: CASSPLRASNQPQHF
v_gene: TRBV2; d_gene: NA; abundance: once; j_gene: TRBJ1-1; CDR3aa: CASTVGQPLNTEAFF
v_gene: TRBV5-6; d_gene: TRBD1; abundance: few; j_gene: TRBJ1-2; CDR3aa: CASSQGVNYGYTF
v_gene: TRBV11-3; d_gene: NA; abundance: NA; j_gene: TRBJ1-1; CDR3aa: CASSLGVNTEAFF
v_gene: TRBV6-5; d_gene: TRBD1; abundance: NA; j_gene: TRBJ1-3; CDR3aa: CASNRGKGNTIYF
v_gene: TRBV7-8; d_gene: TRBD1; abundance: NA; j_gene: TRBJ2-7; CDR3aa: CASSPTGGYEQYF
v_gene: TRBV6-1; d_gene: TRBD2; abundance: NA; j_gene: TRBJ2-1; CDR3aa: CASSEGLAGGLMNEQFF
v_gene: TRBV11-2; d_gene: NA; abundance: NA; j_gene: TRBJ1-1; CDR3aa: CASSTRVGNTEAFF
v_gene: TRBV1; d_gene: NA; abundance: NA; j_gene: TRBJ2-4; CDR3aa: CTSSQDWEKREILAKNIQYF
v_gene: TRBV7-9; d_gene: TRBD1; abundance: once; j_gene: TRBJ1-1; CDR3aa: CASSPTGGTEAFF